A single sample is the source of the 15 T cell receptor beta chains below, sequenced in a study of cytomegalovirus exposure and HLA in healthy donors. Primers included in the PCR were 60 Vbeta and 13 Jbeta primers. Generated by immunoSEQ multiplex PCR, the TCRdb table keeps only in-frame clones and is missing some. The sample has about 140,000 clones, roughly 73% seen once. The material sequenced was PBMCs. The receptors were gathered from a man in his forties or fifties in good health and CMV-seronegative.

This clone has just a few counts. This CDR3 reads CASSLGGSEAFF. CDR3 coding DNA: TGTGCCAGCAGCTTAGGAGGTTCTGAAGCTTTCTTT. The J gene is TRBJ1-1, the V gene TRBV7-8, with no clear D. Germline values: CDR1 SGHVS, CDR2 FQNEAQ. CDR3 length: 12 amino acids. Trimming removed 1 base at V and 6 bases at J, with 6 bases between. Drawing the rest from reference TRBV7-8 and TRBJ1-1, the complete variable domain is GAGVSQSPRYKVAKRGQDVALRCDPISGHVSLFWYQQALGQGPEFLTYFQNEAQLDKSGLPSDRFFAERPEGSVSTLKIQRTQQEDSAVYLCASSLGGSEAFFGQGTRLTVV.

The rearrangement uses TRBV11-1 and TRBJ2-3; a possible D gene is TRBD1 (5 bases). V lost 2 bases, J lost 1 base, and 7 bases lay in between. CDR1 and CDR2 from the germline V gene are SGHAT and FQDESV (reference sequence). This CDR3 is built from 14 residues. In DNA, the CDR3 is TGTGCCAGCAGCTTAAGGGGCCGCACAGATACGCAGTATTTT. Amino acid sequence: CASSLRGRTDTQYF. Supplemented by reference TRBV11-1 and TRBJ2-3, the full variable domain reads EAEVAQSPRYKITEKSQAVAFWCDPISGHATLYWYRQILGQGPELLVQFQDESVVDDSQLPKDRFSAERLKGVDSTLKIQPAELGDSAMYLCASSLRGRTDTQYFGPGTRLTVL.

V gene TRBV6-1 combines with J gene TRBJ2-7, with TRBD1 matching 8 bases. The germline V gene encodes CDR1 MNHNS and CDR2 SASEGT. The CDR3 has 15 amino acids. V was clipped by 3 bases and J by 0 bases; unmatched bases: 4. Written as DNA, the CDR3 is TGTGCCAGCAGTGAGGGACAGGTCTCCTCCTACGAGCAGTACTTC. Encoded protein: CASSEGQVSSYEQYF.

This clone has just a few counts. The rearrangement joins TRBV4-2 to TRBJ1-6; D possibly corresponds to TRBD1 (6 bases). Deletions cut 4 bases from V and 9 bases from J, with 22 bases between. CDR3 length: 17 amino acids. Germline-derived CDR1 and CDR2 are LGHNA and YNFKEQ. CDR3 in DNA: TGTGCCAGCAGCCTGGGGGTGCCCAGGGGTTTGGGTTCACCCCTCCACTTT. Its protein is CASSLGVPRGLGSPLHF.

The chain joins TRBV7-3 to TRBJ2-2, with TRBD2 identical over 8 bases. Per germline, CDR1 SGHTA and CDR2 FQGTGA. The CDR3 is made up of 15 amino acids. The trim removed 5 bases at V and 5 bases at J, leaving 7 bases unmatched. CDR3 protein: CASSPAGGYTGELFF. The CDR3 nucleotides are TGTGCCAGCAGCCCGGCGGGGGGCTATACCGGGGAGCTGTTTTTT.

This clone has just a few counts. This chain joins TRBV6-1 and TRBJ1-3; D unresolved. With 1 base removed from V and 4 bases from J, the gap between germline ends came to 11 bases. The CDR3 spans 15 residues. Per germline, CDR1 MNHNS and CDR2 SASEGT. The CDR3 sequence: CASSEDHNPGNTIYF. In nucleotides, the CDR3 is TGTGCCAGCAGTGAAGACCACAACCCCGGAAACACCATATATTTT.

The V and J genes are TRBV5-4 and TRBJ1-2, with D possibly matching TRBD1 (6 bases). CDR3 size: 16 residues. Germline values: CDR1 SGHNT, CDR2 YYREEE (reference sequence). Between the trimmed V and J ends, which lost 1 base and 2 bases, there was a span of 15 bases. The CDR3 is CASSLTPETGNYGYTF. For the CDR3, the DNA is TGTGCCAGCAGCTTGACCCCCGAAACAGGGAACTATGGCTACACCTTC.

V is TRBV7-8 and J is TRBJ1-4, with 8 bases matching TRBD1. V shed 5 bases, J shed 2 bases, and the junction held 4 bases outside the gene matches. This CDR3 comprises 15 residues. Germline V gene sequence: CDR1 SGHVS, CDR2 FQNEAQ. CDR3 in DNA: TGTGCCAGCAGCGCCAACAGGGGGACTAATGAAAAACTGTTTTTT. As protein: CASSANRGTNEKLFF.

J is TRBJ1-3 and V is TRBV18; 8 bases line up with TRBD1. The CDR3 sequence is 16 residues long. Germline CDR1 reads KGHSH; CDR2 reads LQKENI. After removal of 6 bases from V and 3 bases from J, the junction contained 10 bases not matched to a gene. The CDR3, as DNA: TGTGCCAGCTCCCTCCAGGGGGCGTCTGTTGGAAACACCATATATTTT. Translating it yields CASSLQGASVGNTIYF.

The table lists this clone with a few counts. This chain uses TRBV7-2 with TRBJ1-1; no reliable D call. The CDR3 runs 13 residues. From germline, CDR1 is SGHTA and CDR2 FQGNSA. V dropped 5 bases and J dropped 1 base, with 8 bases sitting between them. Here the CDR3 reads CASSPRGNTEAFF. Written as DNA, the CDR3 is TGTGCCAGCAGCCCCCGAGGGAACACTGAAGCTTTCTTT.

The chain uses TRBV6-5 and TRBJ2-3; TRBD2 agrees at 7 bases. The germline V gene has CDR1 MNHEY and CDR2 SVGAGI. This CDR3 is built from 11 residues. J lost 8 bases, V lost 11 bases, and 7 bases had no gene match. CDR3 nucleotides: TGTGCCGTGTGGGGGGGAGGTACGCAGTATTTT. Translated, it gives CAVWGGGTQYF.

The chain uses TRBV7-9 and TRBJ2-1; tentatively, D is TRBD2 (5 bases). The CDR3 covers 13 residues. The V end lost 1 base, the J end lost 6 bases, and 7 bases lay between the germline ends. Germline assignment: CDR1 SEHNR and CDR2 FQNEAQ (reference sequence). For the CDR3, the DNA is TGTGCCAGCAGCTTAGGACTACCCAATGAGCAGTTCTTC. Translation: CASSLGLPNEQFF.

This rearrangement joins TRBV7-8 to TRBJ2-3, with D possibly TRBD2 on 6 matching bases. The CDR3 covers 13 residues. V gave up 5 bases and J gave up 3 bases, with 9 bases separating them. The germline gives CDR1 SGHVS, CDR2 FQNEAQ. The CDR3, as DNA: TGTGCCAGCAGCGGGGGGAGTACAGATACGCAGTATTTT. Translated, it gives CASSGGSTDTQYF.

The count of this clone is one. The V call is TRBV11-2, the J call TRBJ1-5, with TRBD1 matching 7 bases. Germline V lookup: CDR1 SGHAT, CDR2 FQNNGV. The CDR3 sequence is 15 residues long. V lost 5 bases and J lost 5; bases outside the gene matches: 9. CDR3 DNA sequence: TGTGCCAGCAGCCTCCTTTCAGGGGGAGATCAGCCCCAGCATTTT. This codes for CASSLLSGGDQPQHF.

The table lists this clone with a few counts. CDR3 protein: CAIRGTGDSYEQYF. The DNA of the CDR3 is TGTGCCATCAGGGGGACAGGGGACTCCTACGAGCAGTACTTC. The chain is built from TRBV10-3 and TRBJ2-7; 10 nucleotides align to TRBD1. The CDR3 runs 14 residues. The V and J ends lost 6 bases and 0 bases, in that order; junction bases with no gene match: 2. Germline CDR1 reads ENHRY; CDR2 reads SYGVKD.